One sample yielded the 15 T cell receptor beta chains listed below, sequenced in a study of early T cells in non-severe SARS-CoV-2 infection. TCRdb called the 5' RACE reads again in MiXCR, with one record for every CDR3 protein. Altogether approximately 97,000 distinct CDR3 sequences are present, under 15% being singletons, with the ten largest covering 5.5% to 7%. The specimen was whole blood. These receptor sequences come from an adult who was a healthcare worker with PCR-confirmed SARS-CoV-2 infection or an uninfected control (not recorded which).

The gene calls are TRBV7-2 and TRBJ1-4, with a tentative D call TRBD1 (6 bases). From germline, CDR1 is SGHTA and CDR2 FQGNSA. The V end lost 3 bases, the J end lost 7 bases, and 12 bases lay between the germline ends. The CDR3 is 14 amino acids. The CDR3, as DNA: TGTGCCAGCAGCTTGTACGGGGGCGGTGAAAAACTGTTTTTT. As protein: CASSLYGGGEKLFF.

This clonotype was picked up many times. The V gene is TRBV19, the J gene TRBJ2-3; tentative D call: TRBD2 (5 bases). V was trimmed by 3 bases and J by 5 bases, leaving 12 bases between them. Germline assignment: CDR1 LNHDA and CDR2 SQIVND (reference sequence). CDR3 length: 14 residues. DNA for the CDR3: TGTGCCAGTAGTATCGGTAGAGGGTTAGATACGCAGTATTTT. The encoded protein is CASSIGRGLDTQYF.

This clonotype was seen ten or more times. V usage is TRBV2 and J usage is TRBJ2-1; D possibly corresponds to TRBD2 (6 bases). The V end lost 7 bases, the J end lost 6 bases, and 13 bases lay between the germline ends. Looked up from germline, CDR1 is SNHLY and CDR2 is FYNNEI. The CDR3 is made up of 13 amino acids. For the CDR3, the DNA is TGTGCCAGCACTAGCGAGGTGGGCAATGAGCAGTTCTTC. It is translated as CASTSEVGNEQFF.

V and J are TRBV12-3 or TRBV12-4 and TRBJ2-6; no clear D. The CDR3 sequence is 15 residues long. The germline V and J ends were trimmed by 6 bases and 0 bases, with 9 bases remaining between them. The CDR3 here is CASSPGYSGANVLTF. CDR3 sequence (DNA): TGTGCCAGCAGCCCTGGCTACTCTGGGGCCAACGTCCTGACTTTC.

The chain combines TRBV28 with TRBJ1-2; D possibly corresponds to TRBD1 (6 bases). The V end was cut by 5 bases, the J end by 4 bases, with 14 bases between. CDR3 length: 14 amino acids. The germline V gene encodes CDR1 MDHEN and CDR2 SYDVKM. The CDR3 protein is CASSVQGFGYGYTF. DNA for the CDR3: TGTGCCAGCAGTGTACAGGGCTTTGGCTATGGCTACACCTTC.

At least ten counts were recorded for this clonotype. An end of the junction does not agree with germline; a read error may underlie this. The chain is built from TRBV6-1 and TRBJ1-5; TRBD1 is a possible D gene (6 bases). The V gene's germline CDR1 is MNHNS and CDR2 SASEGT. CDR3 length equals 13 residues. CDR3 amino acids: CATSPGGNQPQHF. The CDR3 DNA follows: TGTGCCACCAGTCCAGGGGGCAATCAGCCCCAGCATTTT.

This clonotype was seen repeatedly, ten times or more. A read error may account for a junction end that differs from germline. This chain's CDR3 is CASSQNEGGGIHF. CDR3 sequence (DNA): TGTGCCAGCAGCCAAAACGAGGGCGGCGGGATCCACTTC. The chain carries TRBV4-2 and TRBJ2-7, with a weak D call TRBD2 (6 bases). This CDR3 has 13 amino acids. The germline CDR1 and CDR2 sequences are LGHNA and YNFKEQ.

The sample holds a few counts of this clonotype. This CDR3 is CASSLGTENIQYF. CDR3 coding DNA: TGCGCCAGCAGCTTGGGGACCGAAAACATTCAGTACTTC. The rearrangement joins TRBV5-1 to TRBJ2-4; D unresolved. Germline V CDR1 and CDR2: SGHRS, YFSETQ. This CDR3 has 13 residues. V was cut by 0 bases and J by 5 bases, with 6 bases left in between. Full variable domain (remainder filled in from reference TRBV5-1 and TRBJ2-4): KAGVTQTPRYLIKTRGQQVTLSCSPISGHRSVSWYQQTPGQGLQFLFEYFSETQRNKGNFPGRFSGRQFSNSRSEMNVSTLELGDSALYLCASSLGTENIQYFGAGTRLSVL.

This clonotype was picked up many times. The CDR3: CASSARGRGEQFF. The CDR3 nucleotides are TGTGCCAGCAGTGCGAGAGGCAGGGGTGAGCAGTTCTTC. V usage is TRBV25-1 and J usage is TRBJ2-1; D possibly corresponds to TRBD1 (6 bases). CDR3 length: 13 amino acids. V lost 4 bases and J 9 bases, leaving 13 bases between the germline ends. Germline lookup yields CDR1 MGHDK and CDR2 SYGVNS.

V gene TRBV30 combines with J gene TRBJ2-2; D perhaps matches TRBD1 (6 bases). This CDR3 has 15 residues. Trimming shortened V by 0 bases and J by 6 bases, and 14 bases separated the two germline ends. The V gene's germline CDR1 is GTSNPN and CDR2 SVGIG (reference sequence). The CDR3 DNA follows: TGTGCCTGGAGTGTGGGACACGGTTTTTCCGGGGAGCTGTTTTTT. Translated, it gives CAWSVGHGFSGELFF.

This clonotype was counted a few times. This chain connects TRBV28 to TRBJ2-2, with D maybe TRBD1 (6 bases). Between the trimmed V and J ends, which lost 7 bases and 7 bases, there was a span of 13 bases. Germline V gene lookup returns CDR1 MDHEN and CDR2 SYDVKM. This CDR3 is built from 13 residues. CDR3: CASNVWGRGELFF. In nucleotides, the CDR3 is TGTGCCAGCAATGTGTGGGGGCGCGGGGAGCTGTTTTTT.

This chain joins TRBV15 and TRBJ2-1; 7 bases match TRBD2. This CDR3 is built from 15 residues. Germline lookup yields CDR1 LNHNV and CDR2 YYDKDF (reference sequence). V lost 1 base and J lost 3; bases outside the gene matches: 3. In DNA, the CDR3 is TGTGCCACCAGCAGAGGAGGACTAGACTACAATGAGCAGTTCTTC. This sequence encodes CATSRGGLDYNEQFF. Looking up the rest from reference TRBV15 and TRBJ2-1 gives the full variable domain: DAMVIQNPRYQVTQFGKPVTLSCSQTLNHNVMYWYQQKSSQAPKLLFHYYDKDFNNEADTPDNFQSRRPNTSFCFLDIRSPGLGDTAMYLCATSRGGLDYNEQFFGPGTRLTVL.

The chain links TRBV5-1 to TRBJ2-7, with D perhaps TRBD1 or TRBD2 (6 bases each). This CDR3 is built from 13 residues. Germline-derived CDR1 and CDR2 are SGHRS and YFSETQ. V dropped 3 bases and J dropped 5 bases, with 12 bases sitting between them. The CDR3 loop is CASSWGAEDEQYF. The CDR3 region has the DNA TGCGCCAGCAGCTGGGGGGCTGAGGACGAGCAGTACTTC.

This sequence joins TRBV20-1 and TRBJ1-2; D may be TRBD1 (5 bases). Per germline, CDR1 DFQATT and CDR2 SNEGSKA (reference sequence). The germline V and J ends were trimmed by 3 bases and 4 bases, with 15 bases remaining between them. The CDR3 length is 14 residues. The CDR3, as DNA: TGCAGTGCTAGGGGGGTCACAGTTTTCTATGGCTACACCTTC. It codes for CSARGVTVFYGYTF.

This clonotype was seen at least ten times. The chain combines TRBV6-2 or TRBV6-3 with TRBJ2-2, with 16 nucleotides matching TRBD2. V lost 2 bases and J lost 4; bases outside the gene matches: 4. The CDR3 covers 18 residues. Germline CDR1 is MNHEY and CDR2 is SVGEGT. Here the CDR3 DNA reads TGTGCCAGCAGTTACGGGACTAGCGGGAGGGGAAGCACCGGGGAGCTGTTTTTT. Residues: CASSYGTSGRGSTGELFF.